The clone carrying this T cell receptor (beta chain) was detected once. The data belong to a study of PD-1 blockade in mismatch repair-deficient tumors. Sequencing used immunoSEQ multiplex PCR; TCRdb keeps in-frame clones, though not all of them. The sample holds some 48,000 clones; 70% to 85% are singletons and the top ten take under 3.5%. CDR3 length: 15 residues. CDR1 is SGHVS and CDR2 is FNYEAQ in the germline V gene. Trimming removed 2 bases from V and 6 bases from J, with 13 bases in between. Every patient had mismatch repair deficiency by PCR or immunohistochemistry. The TCR-sequenced patients were a few responders to pembrolizumab.

The rearrangement uses TRBV7-6 and TRBJ2-2, with D unclear. The specimen comprised PBMCs, sampled before pembrolizumab treatment. The receptor comes from an adult with mismatch repair-deficient cancer. This CDR3 is CASSLPGKLPGELFF. In DNA, the CDR3 is TGTGCCAGCAGCTTACCCGGAAAACTCCCCGGGGAGCTGTTTTTT. The whole variable domain, remainder taken from reference TRBV7-6 and TRBJ2-2, is GAGVSQSPRYKVTKRGQDVALRCDPISGHVSLYWYRQALGQGPEFLTYFNYEAQQDKSGLPNDRFSAERPEGSISTLTIQRTEQRDSAMYRCASSLPGKLPGELFFGEGSRLTVL.